The 21 T cell receptor beta chains given below trace back to one sample, sequenced in a study of T cells after yellow fever vaccination. TCRdb used MiXCR to reprocess the 5' RACE reads, holding one entry per CDR3 protein. The table shows over 300,000 distinct CDR3 sequences, with roughly 3.5% occurring only once. The sample here was PBMCs, taken on the day of the yellow fever booster vaccination. These receptors were collected from a man between 18 and 29 years old who received the YFV17D yellow fever vaccine.

In this sample, this clonotype turned up a few times. The chain links TRBV13 to TRBJ2-1; a possible D gene is TRBD1 (5 bases). The ends were cut back, 5 bases at V and 10 bases at J, with 15 bases in the middle. Germline CDR1 and CDR2: PRHDT and FYEKMQ (reference sequence). The CDR3 length is 13 residues. The CDR3 spells CASSLLMGLEQFF. CDR3 DNA sequence: TGTGCCAGCAGCCTACTAATGGGGCTGGAGCAGTTCTTC.

The V and J genes are TRBV2 and TRBJ2-7; the D is unclear. CDR1 is SNHLY, CDR2 FYNNEI, per germline. There are 14 residues in the CDR3. Trimming removed 2 bases from V and 4 bases from J, with 12 bases in between. CDR3 coding DNA: TGTGCCAGCAGTGAACTCCAGACTGTTTACGAGCAGTACGTC. Protein sequence: CASSELQTVYEQYV.

This clonotype was picked up a small number of times. As DNA, the CDR3 is TGTGCCAGCAGCCCCAGAGAACAGGGCGTGACACCCCTCCACTTT. As protein: CASSPREQGVTPLHF. The chain couples TRBV2 to TRBJ1-6; possible D gene TRBD1, 6 bases. The V gene lost 6 bases and the J gene lost 11 bases, with 20 bases spanning the gap. This CDR3 has 15 residues. CDR1 and CDR2 from the germline V gene are SNHLY and FYNNEI.

The chain has TRBV20-1 and TRBJ1-6, with D unclear. This CDR3 contains 14 residues. Germline CDR1 and CDR2: DFQATT and SNEGSKA (reference sequence). Trimming removed 0 bases at V and 14 bases at J, with 17 bases between. The CDR3 DNA is TGCAGTGCTAGAGATCCCATATTAATTCAGGCCCTCCACTTT. The encoded protein is CSARDPILIQALHF.

This clonotype was observed many times. The rearrangement links TRBV5-1 to TRBJ2-3, with TRBD1 identical over 10 bases. Germline CDR1 and CDR2: SGHRS and YFSETQ. This CDR3 comprises 17 residues. Trimming removed 4 bases from V and 2 bases from J; junction bases left unmatched: 10. CDR3 in amino acids: CASSPGQGLGSTDTQYF. CDR3 DNA sequence: TGCGCCAGCAGCCCGGGACAGGGGCTGGGGTCCACAGATACGCAGTATTTT. Supplemented by reference TRBV5-1 and TRBJ2-3, the full variable domain reads KAGVTQTPRYLIKTRGQQVTLSCSPISGHRSVSWYQQTPGQGLQFLFEYFSETQRNKGNFPGRFSGRQFSNSRSEMNVSTLELGDSALYLCASSPGQGLGSTDTQYFGPGTRLTVL.

J is TRBJ2-7 and V is TRBV27; TRBD2 agrees at 11 bases. With V trimmed by 3 bases and J by 3 bases, 13 bases remained unmatched. Germline V gene lookup returns CDR1 MNHEY and CDR2 SMNVEV (reference sequence). The CDR3 contains 18 residues. The chain's CDR3 is CASSLTAGLADGSYEQYV. CDR3 coding DNA: TGTGCCAGCAGTTTGACAGCGGGACTAGCGGACGGGAGCTACGAGCAGTACGTC.

This clonotype was observed many times. The chain is built from TRBV29-1 and TRBJ2-5, with TRBD2 identical over 8 bases. The CDR3 totals 15 residues. The ends lost 0 bases at V and 5 bases at J; junction bases unmatched: 8. Germline V gives CDR1 SQVTM, CDR2 ANQGSEA. The CDR3 is CSVEDGRGAWETQYF. The DNA of the CDR3 is TGCAGCGTTGAAGATGGGCGGGGGGCCTGGGAGACCCAGTACTTC.

This clonotype was picked up a small number of times. The rearrangement links TRBV6-6 to TRBJ1-6; TRBD1 agrees at 9 bases. After removal of 1 base from V and 10 bases from J, the junction contained 5 bases not matched to a gene. The CDR3 is 15 amino acids. Germline CDR1 and CDR2: MNHNY and SVGAGI (reference sequence). For the CDR3, the DNA is TGTGCCAGCAGTTACTTCGACAGGGGGAACTCACCCCTCCACTTT. This gives the protein CASSYFDRGNSPLHF.

The rearrangement uses TRBV20-1 and TRBJ2-7; possible D gene TRBD1, 6 bases. This CDR3 comprises 14 residues. Trimming took off 6 bases at V and 1 base at J, with 16 bases between the two ends. Germline CDR1 reads DFQATT; CDR2 reads SNEGSKA (reference sequence). Written as DNA, the CDR3 is TGCAGTGCGACCGGGACACCGAGGTCCTACGAGCAGTACTTC. Residues: CSATGTPRSYEQYF.

This clonotype showed up many times. V and J are TRBV2 and TRBJ1-4, with 8 positions matching TRBD1. The CDR3 is 13 residues long. Germline V CDR1 and CDR2: SNHLY, FYNNEI. The trim removed 7 bases at V and 5 bases at J, leaving 3 bases unmatched. The CDR3 loop is CASTGTGNEKLFF. CDR3 nucleotides: TGTGCCAGCACCGGGACAGGCAATGAAAAACTGTTTTTT.

This clonotype was detected only a few times. The chain recombines TRBV9 with TRBJ1-3, with a tentative D call TRBD1 (6 bases). The CDR3 is 17 amino acids. Trimming stripped 0 bases from V and 2 bases from J, with 15 bases between. CDR1 is SGDLS and CDR2 is YYNGEE in the germline V gene. The CDR3 DNA follows: TGTGCCAGCAGCGTAGCTGACCCCAGACAGGCTGGAAACACCATATATTTT. Translation: CASSVADPRQAGNTIYF.

This clonotype has ten or more counts. The chain recombines TRBV10-3 with TRBJ2-7; D not certain. The V end was cut by 5 bases, the J end by 5 bases, with 13 bases between. The CDR3 consists of 13 residues. Germline CDR1 is ENHRY and CDR2 is SYGVKD. The CDR3 DNA reads as TGTGCCATCAGTTCGGATTCCGAGGACGAGCAGTACTTC. Its translation: CAISSDSEDEQYF.

This clonotype showed up many times. This chain connects TRBV5-1 to TRBJ2-4; D gene uncertain. The CDR3 loop spans 14 amino acids. V lost 4 bases to trimming and J lost 1 base, with 9 bases between them. In germline, CDR1 is SGHRS, CDR2 YFSETQ. CDR3 DNA sequence: TGCGCCAGCAGCCCCCCGGCCGCCAAAAACATTCAGTACTTC. Encoded protein: CASSPPAAKNIQYF.

This clonotype was seen a handful of times. This chain joins TRBV5-4 and TRBJ1-2, with 8 bases aligning to TRBD1. The germline gives CDR1 SGHNT, CDR2 YYREEE (reference sequence). V lost 4 bases and J lost 6; bases outside the gene matches: 11. The length of the CDR3 is 15 residues. In DNA, the CDR3 is TGTGCCAGCAGCCGTAGCCCGGACAGGGAACATGGCTACACCTTC. This sequence encodes CASSRSPDREHGYTF. The entire variable domain, with the rest obtained from reference TRBV5-4 and TRBJ1-2, is as follows: ETGVTQSPTHLIKTRGQQVTLRCSSQSGHNTVSWYQQALGQGPQFIFQYYREEENGRGNFPPRFSGLQFPNYSSELNVNALELDDSALYLCASSRSPDREHGYTFGSGTRLTVV.

This clonotype was recorded at least ten times. The V gene is TRBV11-2, the J gene TRBJ2-5; TRBD2 aligns across 7 bases. V lost 2 bases, J lost 1 base, and 7 bases stayed unmatched. This CDR3 is built from 16 residues. Germline CDR1 SGHAT, CDR2 FQNNGV. The CDR3 spells CASSLWASGAQETQYF. CDR3 in DNA: TGTGCCAGCAGCTTATGGGCTAGCGGCGCCCAAGAGACCCAGTACTTC. The whole variable domain, filled in from reference TRBV11-2 and TRBJ2-5, reads EAGVAQSPRYKIIEKRQSVAFWCNPISGHATLYWYQQILGQGPKLLIQFQNNGVVDDSQLPKDRFSAERLKGVDSTLKIQPAKLEDSAVYLCASSLWASGAQETQYFGPGTRLLVL.

At least ten counts were recorded for this clonotype. The V and J genes are TRBV3-1 and TRBJ1-5, with 8 positions matching TRBD1. This CDR3 comprises 15 residues. V gave up 4 bases and J gave up 1 base; unmatched junction bases: 3. Germline V gene lookup returns CDR1 LGHDT and CDR2 YNNKEL (reference sequence). The CDR3 loop is CASSLGTGSNQPQHF. CDR3 nucleotide sequence: TGTGCCAGCAGCCTTGGGACAGGCAGCAATCAGCCCCAGCATTTT.

This chain uses TRBV29-1 with TRBJ2-1; possible D gene TRBD1, 5 bases. The length of the CDR3 is 13 residues. V gave up 7 bases and J gave up 2 bases, with 12 bases separating them. CDR1 is SQVTM and CDR2 is ANQGSEA in the germline V gene. The CDR3 bases are TGCAGCGGGGCGACAGAACCCTACAATGAGCAGTTCTTC. Translated: CSGATEPYNEQFF.

This clonotype was counted many times. This sequence joins TRBV12-3 or TRBV12-4 and TRBJ1-2, with no clear D. Trimming removed 3 bases at V and 8 bases at J, with 10 bases between. The CDR3 has 12 residues. CDR3 region: CASSFPGRGYTF. CDR3 nucleotide sequence: TGTGCCAGCAGTTTTCCGGGCAGGGGCTACACCTTC.

The sample holds many counts of this clonotype. CDR3 sequence (DNA): TGTGCCAGCACCCCCGGGGGGATAGACACTGAAGCTTTCTTT. It codes for CASTPGGIDTEAFF. V is TRBV27 and J is TRBJ1-1, with a possible D match to TRBD1 (5 bases). CDR1 MNHEY and CDR2 SMNVEV come from the germline V gene (reference sequence). V shed 7 bases and J shed 3 bases, with 15 bases lying between them. The CDR3 is 14 residues long.

This clonotype was observed many times. This sequence joins TRBV7-2 and TRBJ2-3; TRBD2 agrees at 8 bases. The CDR3 is 15 residues long. After removal of 5 bases from V and 5 bases from J, the junction contained 9 bases not matched to a gene. Germline V gene sequence: CDR1 SGHTA, CDR2 FQGNSA. This chain's CDR3 is CASSISGVDKDTQYF. The CDR3 nucleotides are TGTGCCAGCAGCATTAGCGGGGTGGATAAAGATACGCAGTATTTT.

This clonotype was seen at least ten times. The chain joins TRBV7-9 to TRBJ2-2; a possible D gene is TRBD1 (6 bases). The CDR3 is 16 amino acids. Germline CDR1 and CDR2: SEHNR and FQNEAQ (reference sequence). The V end lost 8 bases, the J end lost 3 bases, and 19 bases lay between the germline ends. CDR3 sequence reads: CASRTLDSEDTGELFF. As DNA, the CDR3 is TGTGCCAGCCGAACCTTGGACAGCGAAGACACCGGGGAGCTGTTTTTT.